This T cell receptor (beta chain) was documented in a study of shared clonotypes between healthy human individuals. Across the whole study: Per donor, CD8 memory used one plate, CD8 naive used two, CD4 memory used three and CD4 naive used three. Findings and caveats of the study: Non-shared clonotypes were found to have lower generation probabilities than the clonotypes that were shared by all four of the sorted-subset donors.

TCRdb's copy holds only in-frame clones and misses some; the assay was immunoSEQ multiplex PCR. The sample yields about 2 million clones, 85% to 95% seen once. Regarding this clone: Its target is unknown.

Sequencing was performed on naive CD4+ T cells sorted from blood. Subset described: CD45RA+ positively selected. This clonotype originated in a man younger than 30 in good health.

CDR3 in amino acids: CASSRATTNEKLFF. CDR3 in DNA: TGTGCCAGCAGCCGGGCCACAACTAATGAAAAACTGTTTTTT. The rearrangement uses TRBV28 and TRBJ1-4, with D unclear. The CDR3 contains 14 residues. Germline V gene lookup returns CDR1 MDHEN and CDR2 SYDVKM. Trimming removed 6 bases from V and 0 bases from J, with 8 bases in between.